These 18 T cell receptor beta chains were sequenced from one sample in a study of T cell responses to AZD1222 COVID-19 vaccine. Clones were read by immunoSEQ multiplex PCR, and TCRdb kept only the in-frame ones, dropping some. This table lists about 140,000 clones. Sample: peripheral blood. The receptors originated from an adult in good health.

The chain carries TRBV11-2 and TRBJ1-1, with D unresolved. Germline V gives CDR1 SGHAT, CDR2 FQNNGV. V was cut by 5 bases and J by 4 bases, with 14 bases left in between. The CDR3 consists of 14 residues. CDR3 sequence reads: CASSPGGGVTEAFF. CDR3 nucleotide sequence: TGTGCCAGCAGCCCCGGAGGTGGGGTCACTGAAGCTTTCTTT.

This chain uses TRBV18 with TRBJ2-3, with D unresolved. Deletions cut 0 bases from V and 5 bases from J, with 12 bases between. Germline V gives CDR1 KGHSH, CDR2 LQKENI. The CDR3 runs 15 residues. CDR3 DNA sequence: TGTGCCAGCTCACCACCGTCCGGGTTCGTAGATACGCAGTATTTT. Translation: CASSPPSGFVDTQYF.

The CDR3 bases are TGTGCCAGCAGCCCCAACAGGGGTTCTAATGAAAAACTGTTTTTT. It specifies CASSPNRGSNEKLFF. The chain carries TRBV7-8 and TRBJ1-4; 7 bases agree with TRBD1. Germline V gives CDR1 SGHVS, CDR2 FQNEAQ. The CDR3 is 15 residues long. After removal of 5 bases from V and 3 bases from J, the junction contained 6 bases not matched to a gene.

The gene calls are TRBV5-1 and TRBJ1-4; D is ambiguous. The CDR3 is 14 residues long. V was shortened by 0 bases and J by 4 bases, with 7 bases between the two germline ends. The germline gives CDR1 SGHRS, CDR2 YFSETQ. CDR3 nucleotides: TGCGCCAGCAGCTTGGGGGAGCTTAATGAAAAACTGTTTTTT. Residues: CASSLGELNEKLFF. Full variable domain (rest looked up from reference TRBV5-1 and TRBJ1-4): KAGVTQTPRYLIKTRGQQVTLSCSPISGHRSVSWYQQTPGQGLQFLFEYFSETQRNKGNFPGRFSGRQFSNSRSEMNVSTLELGDSALYLCASSLGELNEKLFFGSGTQLSVL.

V and J are TRBV18 and TRBJ1-5, with a tentative D call TRBD1 (5 bases). This CDR3 spans 14 amino acids. The V and J ends lost 3 bases and 5 bases respectively, with 11 bases between them. CDR1 and CDR2 (germline): KGHSH, LQKENI. CDR3 protein: CASSPSGTDQPQHF. CDR3 in DNA: TGTGCCAGCTCACCCTCCGGGACTGATCAGCCCCAGCATTTT.

This chain uses TRBV6-5 with TRBJ2-2; D call uncertain. The CDR3 covers 16 residues. The V gene's germline CDR1 is MNHEY and CDR2 SVGAGI. V lost 2 bases and J lost 2, with 12 bases in between. As DNA, the CDR3 is TGTGCCAGCAGTTACGGTCCACCTGAAAACACCGGGGAGCTGTTTTTT. Protein: CASSYGPPENTGELFF.

V usage is TRBV7-9 and J usage is TRBJ2-3; D may be TRBD2 (5 bases). The CDR3 contains 14 residues. V gave up 6 bases and J gave up 5 bases, with 15 bases separating them. The germline V gene has CDR1 SEHNR and CDR2 FQNEAQ (reference sequence). The CDR3 region has the DNA TGTGCCAGCAGGTTGGATAGGAGGATAGATACGCAGTATTTT. Its translation is CASRLDRRIDTQYF.

The chain employs TRBV5-6 and TRBJ2-7; TRBD1 matches 8 bases. The length of the CDR3 is 16 residues. The V segment lost 0 bases and the J segment 5 bases; nucleotides outside the gene matches: 10. Looked up from germline, CDR1 is SGHDT and CDR2 is YYEEEE. The CDR3 sequence is CASSLAGGTGAHEQYF. The CDR3 DNA is TGTGCCAGCAGCTTGGCCGGTGGGACAGGAGCCCACGAGCAGTACTTC.

The chain employs TRBV7-9 and TRBJ2-2, with no clear D. The germline V gene encodes CDR1 SEHNR and CDR2 FQNEAQ (reference sequence). The CDR3 extends over 14 amino acids. The ends were cut back, 0 bases at V and 1 base at J, with 3 bases in the middle. The CDR3 region is CASSLAQNTGELFF. In nucleotides, the CDR3 is TGTGCCAGCAGCTTAGCACAGAACACCGGGGAGCTGTTTTTT.

The rearrangement uses TRBV3-1 (or the pseudogene TRBV3-2) and TRBJ1-2; possible D gene TRBD1, 6 bases. This CDR3 contains 16 residues. V lost 4 bases, J lost 8 bases, and 23 bases lay in between. Germline V gives CDR1 LGHDT, CDR2 YNNKEL (reference sequence). CDR3 sequence reads: CASSLLAQGITGGYTF. In nucleotides, the CDR3 is TGTGCCAGCAGCCTTTTAGCACAGGGCATCACCGGGGGCTACACCTTC.

The chain links TRBV2 to TRBJ1-5; 11 bases match TRBD1. J lost 2 bases, V lost 4 bases, and 10 bases had no gene match. Germline CDR1 reads SNHLY; CDR2 reads FYNNEI. This CDR3 is built from 18 residues. The CDR3 loop is CASSAGTGGGVGNQPQHF. CDR3 nucleotides: TGTGCCAGCAGTGCCGGGACAGGGGGGGGAGTTGGCAATCAGCCCCAGCATTTT.

V is TRBV3-1 (or the pseudogene TRBV3-2) and J is TRBJ2-2; a weak D match, TRBD1 (6 bases). Trimming pared 2 bases from V and 2 bases from J, leaving 9 bases between. Per the germline V gene, CDR1 is LGHDT and CDR2 is YNNKEL (reference sequence). CDR3 length: 15 residues. The CDR3 is CASSQQGKNTGELFF. The CDR3 DNA reads TGTGCCAGCAGCCAACAGGGGAAAAACACCGGGGAGCTGTTTTTT.

The chain is built from TRBV5-4 and TRBJ2-1, with a possible D match to TRBD1 (5 bases). Trimming stripped 4 bases from V and 8 bases from J, with 13 bases between. This CDR3 spans 13 amino acids. CDR1 and CDR2 from the germline V gene are SGHNT and YYREEE (reference sequence). The CDR3 is CASSLQGKDEQFF. The CDR3 nucleotides read TGTGCCAGCAGCCTCCAGGGTAAGGATGAGCAGTTCTTC.

The rearrangement joins TRBV24-1 to TRBJ1-5, with a weak D call TRBD1 (5 bases). The CDR3 contains 13 residues. Trimming left V 9 bases short and J 6 bases short, with 14 bases between. CDR1 KGHDR and CDR2 SFDVKD come from the germline V gene. The CDR3 bases are TGTGCCACCGCCCCGAGCGGGGGTCAGCCCCAGCATTTT. Translated: CATAPSGGQPQHF.

The chain recombines TRBV5-1 with TRBJ1-1; D is ambiguous. CDR3 length: 13 amino acids. Trimming removed 4 bases at V and 0 bases at J, with 7 bases between. CDR1 and CDR2 from the germline V gene are SGHRS and YFSETQ. The CDR3 DNA follows: TGCGCCAGCAGCATCGGGGTGAACACTGAAGCTTTCTTT. It is translated as CASSIGVNTEAFF.

The gene calls are TRBV9 and TRBJ2-2; either TRBD1 or TRBD2 may supply D (5 bases each). From germline, CDR1 is SGDLS and CDR2 YYNGEE. The CDR3 totals 17 residues. V was shortened by 3 bases and J by 1 base, with 16 bases between the two germline ends. CDR3 sequence (DNA): TGTGCCAGCAGCGCGTCGACGGGACGGATGAACACCGGGGAGCTGTTTTTT. It codes for CASSASTGRMNTGELFF.

The genes are TRBV9 and TRBJ1-3; D is unclear. The CDR3 totals 15 residues. The V gene's germline CDR1 is SGDLS and CDR2 YYNGEE. V lost 4 bases and J lost 4, with 15 bases in between. In DNA, the CDR3 is TGTGCCAGCAGCCTCGACCCAATCTCGGGAAACACCATATATTTT. Translating gives CASSLDPISGNTIYF.

The CDR3: CASSREGVINQPQHF. In DNA form, the CDR3 reads TGTGCCAGCAGCCGTGAAGGGGTTATCAATCAGCCCCAGCATTTT. This chain links TRBV5-8 with TRBJ1-5, with D perhaps matching TRBD1 (5 bases). The CDR3 sequence is 15 residues long. Germline CDR1 and CDR2: SGHTS and YDEGEE. Deletions cut 4 bases from V and 3 bases from J, with 14 bases between.